Listed below are T cell receptor beta chains from one sample, sequenced in a study of blood T cells in healthy people across ages. TCRdb re-called the 5' RACE reads through MiXCR, storing one row per CDR3 protein. The repertoire holds under 850,000 distinct CDR3 sequences, with about 34% as singletons. Input material: blood. Receptor source: a man aged 18 to 30 in good health. Each CDR3 is given with its conserved first and last residue. A D gene is named only where the DNA matches it firmly. Rows give clone size only sometimes, using once, few, many, or a class for an expanded clone.

CDR3 protein,CDR3 DNA,J gene,V gene,clone size,D gene
CASSRDSKLFLTEAFF,TGTGCCAGCAGTCGGGACAGTAAACTCTTTCTCACTGAAGCTTTCTTT,TRBJ1-1,TRBV14,.,TRBD1
CAITPGGRYEQFF,TGTGCCATCACCCCGGGGGGGAGGTATGAGCAGTTCTTC,TRBJ2-1,TRBV10-3,once,TRBD2
CASSYTTGNHYGYTF,TGTGCCAGCAGTTACACGACAGGGAACCACTATGGCTACACCTTC,TRBJ1-2,TRBV6-5,.,TRBD1
CASSLTGTSGISSSYNEQFF,TGTGCCAGCAGCCTAACCGGGACTAGCGGGATCTCGAGCTCCTACAATGAGCAGTTCTTC,TRBJ2-1,TRBV7-2,.,TRBD2
CASRWTGGPGELFF,TGTGCCAGCAGATGGACAGGGGGCCCCGGGGAGCTGTTTTTT,TRBJ2-2,TRBV28,.,TRBD1
CASSSRRGFYEQYF,TGTGCCAGCAGTTCGCGCAGGGGGTTCTACGAGCAGTACTTC,TRBJ2-7,TRBV6-2/TRBV6-3,many,TRBD1
CATSRDIQGNGYTF,TGTGCCACCAGCAGAGATATACAGGGTAATGGCTACACCTTC,TRBJ1-2,TRBV15,.,.
CASSQVPGTRVETQYF,TGCGCCAGCAGCCAAGTTCCCGGGACCCGGGTAGAGACCCAGTACTTC,TRBJ2-5,TRBV4-3,few,.
CASSPRRPSFSTGELFF,TGTGCCAGCAGCCCGAGGAGGCCCAGCTTTAGTACCGGGGAGCTGTTTTTT,TRBJ2-2,TRBV7-8,once,.
CSARGGLVYGYTF,TGCAGTGCCCGGGGGGGGCTGGTCTATGGCTACACCTTC,TRBJ1-2,TRBV20-1,.,.
CASSDSSLEQFF,TGTGCCAGCAGCGATAGTTCGCTGGAGCAGTTCTTC,TRBJ2-1,TRBV28,.,.
CSARGSGWTEAFF,TGCAGTGCTAGAGGGTCGGGTTGGACTGAAGCTTTCTTT,TRBJ1-1,TRBV20-1,.,.
CASSMGLAGGGYNEQFF,TGCGCCAGCAGCATGGGACTAGCGGGGGGCGGGTACAATGAGCAGTTCTTC,TRBJ2-1,TRBV5-1,few,TRBD2
CASSKRGQAYGYTF,TGTGCCAGCAGCAAAAGGGGCCAGGCCTATGGCTACACCTTC,TRBJ1-2,TRBV21-1,many,.
CSALAGGLETQYF,TGCAGTGCCCTAGCGGGGGGGTTGGAGACCCAGTACTTC,TRBJ2-5,TRBV20-1,.,TRBD2
CASSPGPDAYGYTF,TGTGCCAGCTCACCGGGACCGGACGCCTATGGCTACACCTTC,TRBJ1-2,TRBV18,.,.
CASSSRRGLRSEKLFF,TGTGCCAGCAGTTCAAGGAGGGGGCTGAGGAGTGAAAAACTGTTTTTT,TRBJ1-4,TRBV3-1,few,TRBD1
CASSLGALGGSAYGYTF,TGTGCCAGCAGTTTGGGAGCCTTAGGGGGGTCGGCCTATGGCTACACCTTC,TRBJ1-2,TRBV12-3/TRBV12-4,.,.
CASTIAGNTKAFF,TGTGCCAGCACTATCGCAGGGAACACTAAAGCTTTCTTT,TRBJ1-1,TRBV12-3/TRBV12-4,.,.
CASSRGTGPPMTQYF,TGTGCCAGTAGTAGAGGGACAGGGCCCCCTATGACCCAGTACTTC,TRBJ2-5,TRBV19,few,TRBD1
CASSLDRVYNEQYF,TGTGCCAGCAGCCTGGACAGGGTCTACAATGAGCAGTACTTC,TRBJ2-7,TRBV12-3/TRBV12-4,.,TRBD1
CASSLSGPLGSRDQPQHF,TGTGCCAGCAGCTTAAGCGGGCCGTTGGGCTCGCGGGATCAGCCCCAGCATTTT,TRBJ1-5,TRBV5-5,.,.
CASTRGQGLAGYTF,TGTGCCAGCACCAGGGGCCAGGGTTTGGCTGGCTACACCTTC,TRBJ1-2,TRBV7-9,.,.
CASSLFSYEQYF,TGTGCCAGCAGCTTATTTTCCTACGAGCAGTACTTC,TRBJ2-7,TRBV7-2,many,.
CASTPDRGRSLHF,TGTGCCAGCACCCCGGACAGGGGAAGGTCCCTCCACTTT,TRBJ1-6,TRBV12-3/TRBV12-4,.,TRBD1
CSVEDPRGGDTGELFF,TGCAGCGTTGAAGATCCACGGGGGGGCGACACCGGGGAGCTGTTTTTT,TRBJ2-2,TRBV29-1,few,TRBD2
CASSLGPVGTGELFF,TGTGCCAGCAGTCTTGGCCCGGTTGGGACCGGGGAGCTGTTTTTT,TRBJ2-2,TRBV12-3/TRBV12-4,.,.
CATSVSGTDNEQFF,TGTGCCACCAGTGTTTCCGGGACAGACAATGAGCAGTTCTTC,TRBJ2-1,TRBV24-1,few,TRBD1
CASSPRRELGNEQFF,TGTGCCAGCAGCCCACGGCGGGAGTTGGGCAATGAGCAGTTCTTC,TRBJ2-1,TRBV5-6,.,TRBD2
CAISEPGMQPQHF,TGTGCCATCAGCGAGCCAGGGATGCAGCCCCAGCATTTT,TRBJ1-5,TRBV10-3,.,.
CASSYGRRYEQYF,TGTGCCAGCAGTTACGGCAGACGATACGAGCAGTACTTC,TRBJ2-7,TRBV6-2/TRBV6-3,few,.
CASSPMEGWGSKETQYF,TGTGCCAGCAGCCCCATGGAGGGTTGGGGATCAAAAGAGACCCAGTACTTC,TRBJ2-5,TRBV14,few,.
CASSSGRGSYEQYF,TGTGCCAGCAGCTCCGGCAGGGGGTCCTACGAGCAGTACTTC,TRBJ2-7,TRBV7-2,.,TRBD1
CSAVEGLAETDTQYF,TGCAGTGCTGTAGAGGGACTAGCGGAAACAGATACGCAGTATTTT,TRBJ2-3,TRBV20-1,.,TRBD2
CASSLAGIGYGYTF,TGTGCCAGCAGCTTGGCGGGGATTGGCTATGGCTACACCTTC,TRBJ1-2,TRBV5-6,.,.
CASSPLTNTEAFF,TGTGCCAGCAGCCCGCTCACGAACACTGAAGCTTTCTTT,TRBJ1-1,TRBV5-6,few,.
CASMQNSPLHF,TGTGCAAGCATGCAGAATTCACCCCTCCACTTT,TRBJ1-6,TRBV12-3/TRBV12-4,.,.
CASSEAVGESSYEQYF,TGTGCCAGCAGTGAAGCGGTAGGGGAAAGCTCCTACGAGCAGTACTTC,TRBJ2-7,TRBV2,few,.
CASSLGSVNYGYTF,TGTGCCAGCAGCTTAGGTTCGGTTAACTATGGCTACACCTTC,TRBJ1-2,TRBV11-2,many,.
CASSQDRNEQFF,TGCGCCAGCAGCCAAGACCGTAATGAGCAGTTCTTC,TRBJ2-1,TRBV4-3,many,.
CASSGLAGDEQYF,TGTGCCAGCAGCGGTCTTGCGGGAGACGAGCAGTACTTC,TRBJ2-7,TRBV5-8,few,TRBD2
CSVRPSGRDQNIQYF,TGCAGTGTTAGACCTAGCGGGAGAGACCAAAACATTCAGTACTTC,TRBJ2-4,TRBV20-1,.,TRBD2
CSVRKNTEAFF,TGCAGCGTTCGGAAGAACACTGAAGCTTTCTTT,TRBJ1-1,TRBV29-1,few,.
CAWSVPLSKAFF,TGTGCCTGGAGTGTACCCCTGAGTAAAGCTTTCTTT,TRBJ1-1,TRBV30,.,.
CASSSSQLAYEQYF,TGTGCCAGCAGCTCAAGCCAACTGGCCTATGAGCAGTACTTC,TRBJ2-7,TRBV7-3,few,.
CATSDLGEKLFF,TGTGCCACCTCGGACCTTGGGGAAAAACTGTTTTTT,TRBJ1-4,TRBV4-2,.,.
CATSDARFGDHTQYF,TGTGCCACCAGTGATGCCCGGTTCGGGGATCATACGCAGTATTTT,TRBJ2-3,TRBV24-1,.,.
CASSPPGNTGELFF,TGTGCCAGCTCACCCCCCGGAAACACCGGGGAGCTGTTTTTT,TRBJ2-2,TRBV18,.,.
CASDSPLEPYEQYF,TGTGCCAGCGACAGTCCTCTAGAACCCTACGAGCAGTACTTC,TRBJ2-7,TRBV12-3/TRBV12-4,.,.
CASSHSLRATNEKLFF,TGTGCCAGCAGCCATAGTCTCCGGGCAACTAATGAAAAACTGTTTTTT,TRBJ1-4,TRBV12-3/TRBV12-4,many,.
CASSLGRTGKNTEAFF,TGCGCCAGCAGCCTAGGACGGACAGGGAAGAACACTGAAGCTTTCTTT,TRBJ1-1,TRBV5-1,.,TRBD1
CSALHRGLSTDTQYF,TGCAGTGCTTTGCATAGGGGACTAAGCACAGATACGCAGTATTTT,TRBJ2-3,TRBV20-1,.,TRBD2
CASTDRGTGELFF,TGTGCCAGTACAGACAGGGGCACCGGGGAGCTGTTTTTT,TRBJ2-2,TRBV7-9,.,TRBD1
CSVGGSNQPQHF,TGCAGCGTCGGAGGGAGCAATCAGCCCCAGCATTTT,TRBJ1-5,TRBV29-1,many,.
CASSIDRGSYEQYF,TGTGCCAGCAGTATAGACAGGGGTAGCTACGAGCAGTACTTC,TRBJ2-7,TRBV27,few,TRBD1
CSARATGGRDEQYF,TGCAGTGCTAGAGCGACAGGGGGGAGGGATGAGCAGTACTTC,TRBJ2-5,TRBV20-1,.,TRBD1
CASSLVPTGYNEQFF,TGTGCCAGCAGCTTGGTGCCCACAGGGTACAATGAGCAGTTCTTC,TRBJ2-1,TRBV5-6,many,.
CASSQERGNEQYF,TGCGCCAGCAGCCAAGAGAGAGGTAATGAGCAGTACTTC,TRBJ2-5,TRBV4-3,.,.
CASSSQGGAVETQYF,TGTGCCAGCAGCTCCCAGGGGGGCGCAGTGGAGACCCAGTACTTC,TRBJ2-5,TRBV13,.,.